This T cell receptor beta chain originates from a study of tumor and adjacent non-tumor tissue in lung cancer. In the study overall: Stage I to III disease affected roughly ten men and about five women aged about 30 to 85. On average, productive TCRbeta reads reached about 4.17 million per sample.

The germline gives CDR1 PRHDT, CDR2 FYEKMQ (reference sequence). The CDR3 has 15 residues. The template was RNA from unsorted bulk tissue. The normal lung tissue was taken more than 3 cm from the tumor edge. Donors were chemotherapy-naive, newly diagnosed lung cancer surgical patients in China, August–late 2014. Note on this clonotype: This may be a read error, as it is one base from a much larger clone.

The library came from three nested PCR rounds adapted from ARM-PCR protocols. One entry per CDR3 protein results from TCRdb running MiXCR on the multiplex PCR reads. The sample shows more than 45,000 distinct CDR3 sequences, 64% of them seen only once. What was sequenced was distant non-tumor lung tissue. The sequence came from a woman in her sixties or seventies with non-small cell lung cancer. The V and J genes are TRBV13 and TRBJ2-7, with D perhaps TRBD2 (5 bases). Here the CDR3 reads CVSSSRRLVDYEQYF. CDR3 coding DNA: TGTGTCAGCAGCTCCCGGAGGCTAGTAGACTACGAGCAGTACTTC. Full variable domain (missing parts from reference TRBV13 and TRBJ2-7): AAGVIQSPRHLIKEKRETATLKCYPIPRHDTVYWYQQGPGQDPQFLISFYEKMQSDKGSIPDRFSAQQFSDYHSELNMSSLELGDSALYFCVSSSRRLVDYEQYFGPGTRLTVT.